The entry below describes one T cell receptor (beta chain). The data were obtained in a study of technical replicates of blood from several donors. The table came from immunoSEQ multiplex PCR; TCRdb's copy has only in-frame clones and leaves some out. The sample yields around 100,000 clones, about 95% seen once. The ends were cut back, 9 bases at V and 2 bases at J, with 10 bases in the middle. Per the germline V gene, CDR1 is SNHLY and CDR2 is FYNNEI. The CDR3 sequence is 12 residues long. The sequenced sample consisted of T cells isolated from PBMCs. The gene calls are TRBV2 and TRBJ1-2; no definite D call. The clonotype originates from a human donor in good health. In DNA, the CDR3 is TGTGCCAGGACTGCGACCAACTATGGCTACACCTTC. Amino acid sequence: CARTATNYGYTF.